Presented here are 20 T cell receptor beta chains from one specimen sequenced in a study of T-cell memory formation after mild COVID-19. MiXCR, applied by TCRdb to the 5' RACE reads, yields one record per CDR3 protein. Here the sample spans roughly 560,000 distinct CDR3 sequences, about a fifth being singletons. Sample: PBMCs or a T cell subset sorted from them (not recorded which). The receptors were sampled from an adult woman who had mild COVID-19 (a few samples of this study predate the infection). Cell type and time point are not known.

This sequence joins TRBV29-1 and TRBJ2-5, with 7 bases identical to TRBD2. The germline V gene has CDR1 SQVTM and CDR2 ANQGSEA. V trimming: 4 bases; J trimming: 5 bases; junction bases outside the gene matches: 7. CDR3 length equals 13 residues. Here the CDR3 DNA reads TGCAGCGTTGCGGGGGGACCCCGGGAGACCCAGTACTTC. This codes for CSVAGGPRETQYF.

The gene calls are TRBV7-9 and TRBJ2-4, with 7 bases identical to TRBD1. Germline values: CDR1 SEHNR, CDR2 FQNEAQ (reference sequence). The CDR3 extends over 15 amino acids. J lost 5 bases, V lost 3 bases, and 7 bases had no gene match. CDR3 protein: CASSLDPGTENIQYF. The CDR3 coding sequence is TGTGCCAGCAGCTTGGACCCCGGGACAGAAAACATTCAGTACTTC. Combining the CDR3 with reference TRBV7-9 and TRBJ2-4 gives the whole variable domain DTGVSQNPRHKITKRGQNVTFRCDPISEHNRLYWYRQTLGQGPEFLTYFQNEAQLEKSRLLSDRFSAERPKGSFSTLEIQRTEQGDSAMYLCASSLDPGTENIQYFGAGTRLSVL.

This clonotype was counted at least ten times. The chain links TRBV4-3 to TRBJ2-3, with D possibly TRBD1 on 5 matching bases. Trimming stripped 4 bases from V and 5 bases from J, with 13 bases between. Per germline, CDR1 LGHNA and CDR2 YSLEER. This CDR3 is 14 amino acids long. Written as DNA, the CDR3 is TGCGCCAGCAGCCCTGGTGGGGCAGGAGATACGCAGTATTTT. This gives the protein CASSPGGAGDTQYF.

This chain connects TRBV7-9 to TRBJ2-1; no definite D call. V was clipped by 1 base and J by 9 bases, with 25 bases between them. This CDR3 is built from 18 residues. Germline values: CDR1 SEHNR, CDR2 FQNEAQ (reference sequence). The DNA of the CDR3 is TGTGCCAGCAGCTTAGGGTACGGAGTGAGGCAGCCCGAGAGTGAGCAGTTCTTC. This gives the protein CASSLGYGVRQPESEQFF.

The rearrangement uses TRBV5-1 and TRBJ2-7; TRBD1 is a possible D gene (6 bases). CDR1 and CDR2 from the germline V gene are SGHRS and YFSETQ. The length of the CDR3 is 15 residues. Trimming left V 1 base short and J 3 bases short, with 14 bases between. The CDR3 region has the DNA TGCGCCAGCAGCTTGACAGGGCTCATGGACTACGAGCAGTACTTC. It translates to CASSLTGLMDYEQYF.

The CDR3 loop is CASSYGTFGTEAFF. The DNA of the CDR3 is TGTGCCAGCAGTTACGGGACATTCGGCACTGAAGCTTTCTTT. The chain couples TRBV12-3 or TRBV12-4 to TRBJ1-1; maybe TRBD1 (6 bases). V lost 4 bases and J lost 4, with 13 bases in between. This CDR3 comprises 14 residues.

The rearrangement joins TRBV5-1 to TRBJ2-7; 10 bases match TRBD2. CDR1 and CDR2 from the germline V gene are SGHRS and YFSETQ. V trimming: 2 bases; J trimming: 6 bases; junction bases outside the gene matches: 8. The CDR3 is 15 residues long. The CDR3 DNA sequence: TGCGCCAGCAGCTTCCGGAGCGGGGGGGCCGGCGAGCAGTACTTC. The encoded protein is CASSFRSGGAGEQYF.

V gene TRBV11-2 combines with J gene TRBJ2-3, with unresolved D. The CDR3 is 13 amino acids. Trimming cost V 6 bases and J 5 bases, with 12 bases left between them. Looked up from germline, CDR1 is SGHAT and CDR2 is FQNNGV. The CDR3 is CASSPRPLDTQYF. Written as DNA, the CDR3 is TGTGCCAGCAGTCCAAGGCCCTTAGATACGCAGTATTTT.

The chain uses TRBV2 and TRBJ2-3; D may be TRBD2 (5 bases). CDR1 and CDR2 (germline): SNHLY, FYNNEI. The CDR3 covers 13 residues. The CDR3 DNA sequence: TGTGCACTCGAGGGCCAGGTCACAGATACGCAGTATTTT. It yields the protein CALEGQVTDTQYF.

Here the CDR3 DNA reads TGTGCCAGCAGACAGACAGGAGCTAACTATGGCTACACCTTC. Its protein product is CASRQTGANYGYTF. V is TRBV27 and J is TRBJ1-2, with D perhaps matching TRBD1 (6 bases). In germline, CDR1 is MNHEY, CDR2 SMNVEV (reference sequence). This CDR3 is 14 amino acids long. Trimming removed 6 bases from V and 0 bases from J, with 11 bases in between.

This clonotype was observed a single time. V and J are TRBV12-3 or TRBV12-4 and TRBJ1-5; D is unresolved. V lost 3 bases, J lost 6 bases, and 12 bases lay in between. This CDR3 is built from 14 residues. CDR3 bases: TGTGCCAGCAGTTTCACGGACGAGGGTCAGCCCCAGCATTTT. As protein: CASSFTDEGQPQHF.

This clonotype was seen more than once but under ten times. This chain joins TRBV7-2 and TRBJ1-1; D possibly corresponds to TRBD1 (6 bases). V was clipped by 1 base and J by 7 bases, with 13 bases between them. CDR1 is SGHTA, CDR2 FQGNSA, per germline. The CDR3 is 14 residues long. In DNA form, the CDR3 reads TGTGCCAGCAGCTTAGATTCAGGGGTCCTTGAAGCTTTCTTT. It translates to CASSLDSGVLEAFF.

The CDR3 DNA reads TGTGCCAGCAGCTTGAGCAGGGGGCAAGAGACCCAGTACTTC. Amino acid sequence: CASSLSRGQETQYF. The J gene is TRBJ2-5, the V gene TRBV5-5; 7 nucleotides match TRBD1. Per germline, CDR1 SGHKS and CDR2 YYEKEE (reference sequence). This CDR3 is 14 amino acids long. V was clipped by 1 base and J by 2 bases; unmatched bases: 2.

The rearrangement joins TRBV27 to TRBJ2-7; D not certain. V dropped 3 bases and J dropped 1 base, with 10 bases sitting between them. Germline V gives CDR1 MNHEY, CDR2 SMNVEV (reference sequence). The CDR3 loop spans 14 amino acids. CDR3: CASSFAGASYEQYF. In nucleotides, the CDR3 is TGTGCCAGCAGTTTCGCAGGCGCATCCTACGAGCAGTACTTC.

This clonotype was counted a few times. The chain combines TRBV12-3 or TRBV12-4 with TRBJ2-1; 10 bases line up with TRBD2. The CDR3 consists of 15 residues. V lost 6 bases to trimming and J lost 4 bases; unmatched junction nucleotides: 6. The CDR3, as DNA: TGTGCCAGCAGCCACGGACTAGCGGCGTACAATGAGCAGTTCTTC. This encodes CASSHGLAAYNEQFF.

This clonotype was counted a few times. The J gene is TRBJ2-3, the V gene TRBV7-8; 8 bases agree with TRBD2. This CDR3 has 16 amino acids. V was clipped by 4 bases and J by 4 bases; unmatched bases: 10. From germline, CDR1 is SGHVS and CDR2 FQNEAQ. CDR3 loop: CASSSLSGELADTQYF. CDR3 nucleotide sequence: TGTGCCAGCAGCTCCCTTAGCGGGGAACTAGCAGATACGCAGTATTTT.

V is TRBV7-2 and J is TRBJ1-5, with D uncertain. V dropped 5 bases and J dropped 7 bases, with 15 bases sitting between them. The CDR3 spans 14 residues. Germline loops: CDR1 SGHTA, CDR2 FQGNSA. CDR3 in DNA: TGTGCCAGCAGCAATGGTGGAGGGTTGCAGCCCCAGCATTTT. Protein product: CASSNGGGLQPQHF.

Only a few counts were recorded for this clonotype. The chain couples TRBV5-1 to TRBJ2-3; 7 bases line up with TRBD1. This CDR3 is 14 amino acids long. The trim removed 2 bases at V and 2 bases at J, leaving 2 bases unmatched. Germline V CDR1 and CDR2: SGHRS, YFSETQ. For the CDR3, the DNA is TGCGCCAGCAGCTTTGGGACAGTCACAGATACGCAGTATTTT. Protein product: CASSFGTVTDTQYF.

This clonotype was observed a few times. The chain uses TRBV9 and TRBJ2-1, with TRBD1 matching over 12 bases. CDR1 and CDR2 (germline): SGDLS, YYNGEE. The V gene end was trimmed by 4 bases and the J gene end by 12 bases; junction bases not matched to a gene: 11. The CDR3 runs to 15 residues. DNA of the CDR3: TGTGCCAGCAGCCCCCGGGACAGGGGGCGGTATGCGCAGTTCTTC. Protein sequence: CASSPRDRGRYAQFF.

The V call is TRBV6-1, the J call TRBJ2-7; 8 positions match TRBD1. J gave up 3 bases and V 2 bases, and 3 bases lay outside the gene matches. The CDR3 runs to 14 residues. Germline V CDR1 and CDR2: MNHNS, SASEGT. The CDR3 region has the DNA TGTGCCAGCAGTGAAATACAGGGGGTCTACGAGCAGTACTTC. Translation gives CASSEIQGVYEQYF.